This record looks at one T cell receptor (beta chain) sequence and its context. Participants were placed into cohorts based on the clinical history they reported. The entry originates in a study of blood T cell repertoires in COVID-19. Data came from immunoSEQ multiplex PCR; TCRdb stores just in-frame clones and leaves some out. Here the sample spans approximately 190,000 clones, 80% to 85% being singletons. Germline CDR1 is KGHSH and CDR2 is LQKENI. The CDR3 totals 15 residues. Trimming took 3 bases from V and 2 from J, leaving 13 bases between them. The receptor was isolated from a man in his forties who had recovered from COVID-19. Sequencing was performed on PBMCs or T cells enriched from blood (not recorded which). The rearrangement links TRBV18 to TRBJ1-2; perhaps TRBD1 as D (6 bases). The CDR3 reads CASSPTKTGNYGYTF. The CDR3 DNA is TGTGCCAGCTCACCCACCAAAACAGGGAACTATGGCTACACCTTC.